This T cell receptor (beta chain) is drawn from a study of shared clonotypes between healthy human individuals. Study-wide results and caveats: Generation of non-shared clonotypes was less probable than generation of clonotypes shared by all four donors.

Germline V gene lookup returns CDR1 MNHEY and CDR2 SVGAGI. V lost 0 bases, J lost 4 bases, and 13 bases lay in between. CDR3 length equals 16 residues. Division of CD4+ cells produced a CD45RA+ naive subset and a CD45RA-negative memory subset. The sorted-subset replicate PCRs were given around 200 ng DNA, which is 30,000 to 35,000 T cell genomes. Repertoires were generated with immunoSEQ multiplex PCR, while TCRdb's copy carries only in-frame clones and drops some. The sample includes about 1.5 million clones, roughly 95% seen only once; the top ten take 0.95% to 1.5%. With respect to this clone: Its antigen is as yet unknown.

The sequencing input was naive CD4+ T cells sorted from blood. As to subset: CD45RA+ positively selected. This clonotype originated in a young man in good health. The chain combines TRBV6-5 with TRBJ1-3; D is unclear. CDR3 region: CASSYSAGAKGNTIYF. CDR3 nucleotide sequence: TGTGCCAGCAGTTACTCGGCGGGCGCAAAAGGAAACACCATATATTTT.